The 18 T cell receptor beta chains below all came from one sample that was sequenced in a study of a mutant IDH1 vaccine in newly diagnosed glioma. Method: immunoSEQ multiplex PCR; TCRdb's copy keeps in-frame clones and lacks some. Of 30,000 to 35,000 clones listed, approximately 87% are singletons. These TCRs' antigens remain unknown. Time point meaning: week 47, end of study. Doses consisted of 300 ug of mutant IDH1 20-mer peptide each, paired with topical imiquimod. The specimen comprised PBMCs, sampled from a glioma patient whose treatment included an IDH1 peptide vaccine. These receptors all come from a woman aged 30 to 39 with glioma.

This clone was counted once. CDR3 sequence (DNA): TGTGCCAGCAGCCAAGTTGGACGACGAGTTGGGGGCTACACCTTC. Protein sequence: CASSQVGRRVGGYTF. This chain links TRBV4-2 with TRBJ1-2, with D unclear. V was shortened by 1 base and J by 8 bases, with 17 bases between the two germline ends. The germline V gene has CDR1 LGHNA and CDR2 YNFKEQ. The CDR3 is 15 amino acids.

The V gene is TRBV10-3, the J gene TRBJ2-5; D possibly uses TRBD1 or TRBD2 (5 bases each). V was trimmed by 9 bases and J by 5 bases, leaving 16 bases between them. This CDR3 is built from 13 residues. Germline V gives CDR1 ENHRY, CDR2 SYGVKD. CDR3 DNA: TGTGCCATGGCCCGGGACCACGGGGAGACCCAGTACTTC. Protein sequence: CAMARDHGETQYF.

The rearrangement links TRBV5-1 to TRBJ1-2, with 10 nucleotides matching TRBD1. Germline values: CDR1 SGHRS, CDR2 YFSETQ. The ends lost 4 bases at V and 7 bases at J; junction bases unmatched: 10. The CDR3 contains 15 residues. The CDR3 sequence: CASSLDSGTGAGYTF. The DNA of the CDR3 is TGCGCCAGCAGCCTAGACTCCGGGACAGGGGCTGGCTACACCTTC.

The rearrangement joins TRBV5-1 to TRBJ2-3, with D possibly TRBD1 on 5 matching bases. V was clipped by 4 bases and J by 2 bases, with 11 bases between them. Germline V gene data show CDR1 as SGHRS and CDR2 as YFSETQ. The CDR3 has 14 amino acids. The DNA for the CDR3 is TGCGCCAGCAGCCTAGGGGCCGTCACAGATACGCAGTATTTT. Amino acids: CASSLGAVTDTQYF.

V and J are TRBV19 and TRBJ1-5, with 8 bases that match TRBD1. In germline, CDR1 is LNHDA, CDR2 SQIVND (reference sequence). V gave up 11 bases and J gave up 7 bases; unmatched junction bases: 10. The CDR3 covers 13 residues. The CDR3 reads CAGQTGDLQPQHF. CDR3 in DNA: TGTGCCGGCCAGACAGGGGATTTACAGCCCCAGCATTTT.

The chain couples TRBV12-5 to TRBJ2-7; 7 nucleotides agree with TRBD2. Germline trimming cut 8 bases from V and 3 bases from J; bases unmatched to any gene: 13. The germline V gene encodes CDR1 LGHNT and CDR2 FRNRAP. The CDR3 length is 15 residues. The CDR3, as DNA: TGTGCTAGTAGTCCCCCTGGGGGGGGGTACTACGAGCAGTACTTC. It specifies CASSPPGGGYYEQYF.

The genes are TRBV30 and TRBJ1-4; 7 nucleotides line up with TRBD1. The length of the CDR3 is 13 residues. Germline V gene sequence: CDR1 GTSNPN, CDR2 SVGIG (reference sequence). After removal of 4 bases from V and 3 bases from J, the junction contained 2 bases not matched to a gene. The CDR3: CAWTTGPNEKLFF. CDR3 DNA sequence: TGTGCCTGGACGACAGGGCCTAATGAAAAACTGTTTTTT.

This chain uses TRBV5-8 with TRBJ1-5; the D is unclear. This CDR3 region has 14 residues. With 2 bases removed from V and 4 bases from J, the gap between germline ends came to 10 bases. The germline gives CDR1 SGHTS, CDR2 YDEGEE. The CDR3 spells CASSFVSGNQPQHF. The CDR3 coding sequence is TGTGCCAGCAGCTTTGTTTCGGGTAATCAGCCCCAGCATTTT.

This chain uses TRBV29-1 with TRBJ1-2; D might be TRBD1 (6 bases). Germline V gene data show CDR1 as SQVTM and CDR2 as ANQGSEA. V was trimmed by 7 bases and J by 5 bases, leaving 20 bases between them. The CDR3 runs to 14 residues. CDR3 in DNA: TGCAGCGCGGTGAAGGGGGGGGCTGTGTATGGCTACACCTTC. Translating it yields CSAVKGGAVYGYTF.

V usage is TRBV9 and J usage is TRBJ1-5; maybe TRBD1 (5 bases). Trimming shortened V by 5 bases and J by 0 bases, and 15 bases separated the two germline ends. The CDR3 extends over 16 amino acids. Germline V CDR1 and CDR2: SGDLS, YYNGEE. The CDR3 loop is CASSARQTNSNQPQHF. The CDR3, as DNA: TGTGCCAGCAGTGCCCGACAGACTAATAGCAATCAGCCCCAGCATTTT. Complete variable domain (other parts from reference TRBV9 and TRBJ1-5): DSGVTQTPKHLITATGQRVTLRCSPRSGDLSVYWYQQSLDQGLQFLIQYYNGEERAKGNILERFSAQQFPDLHSELNLSSLELGDSALYFCASSARQTNSNQPQHFGDGTRLSIL.

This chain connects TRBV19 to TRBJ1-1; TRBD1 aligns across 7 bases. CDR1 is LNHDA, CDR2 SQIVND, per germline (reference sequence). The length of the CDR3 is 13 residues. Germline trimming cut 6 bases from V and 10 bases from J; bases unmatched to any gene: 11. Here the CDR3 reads CASRKDRADGAFF. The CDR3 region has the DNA TGTGCCAGTAGGAAAGACAGGGCCGACGGAGCTTTCTTT. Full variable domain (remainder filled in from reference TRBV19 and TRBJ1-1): DGGITQSPKYLFRKEGQNVTLSCEQNLNHDAMYWYRQDPGQGLRLIYYSQIVNDFQKGDIAEGYSVSREKKESFPLTVTSAQKNPTAFYLCASRKDRADGAFFGQGTRLTVV.

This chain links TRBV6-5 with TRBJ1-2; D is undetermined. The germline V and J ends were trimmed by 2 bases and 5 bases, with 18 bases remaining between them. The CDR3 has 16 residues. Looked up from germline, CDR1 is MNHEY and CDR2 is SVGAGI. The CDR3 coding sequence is TGTGCCAGCAGTTACGGCGCATCCTCAACCTTTTATGGCTACACCTTC. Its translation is CASSYGASSTFYGYTF.

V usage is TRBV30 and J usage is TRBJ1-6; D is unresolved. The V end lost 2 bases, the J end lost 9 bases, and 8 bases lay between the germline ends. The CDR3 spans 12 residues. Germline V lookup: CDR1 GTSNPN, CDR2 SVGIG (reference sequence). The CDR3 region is CAWSRTISPLHF. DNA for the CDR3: TGTGCCTGGAGTCGTACCATTTCACCCCTCCACTTT.

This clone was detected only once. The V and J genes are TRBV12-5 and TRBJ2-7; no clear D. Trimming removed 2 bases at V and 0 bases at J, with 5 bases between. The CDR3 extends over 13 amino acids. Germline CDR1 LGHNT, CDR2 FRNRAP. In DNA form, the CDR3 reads TGTGCTAGTGGTTTGAGGGACTCCTACGAGCAGTACTTC. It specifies CASGLRDSYEQYF.

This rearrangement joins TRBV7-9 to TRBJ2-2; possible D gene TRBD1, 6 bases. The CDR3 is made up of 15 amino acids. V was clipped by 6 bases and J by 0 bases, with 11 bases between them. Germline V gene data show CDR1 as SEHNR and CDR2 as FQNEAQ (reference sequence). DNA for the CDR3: TGTGCCAGCAGATCACAGGGTCCGAACACCGGGGAGCTGTTTTTT. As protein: CASRSQGPNTGELFF.

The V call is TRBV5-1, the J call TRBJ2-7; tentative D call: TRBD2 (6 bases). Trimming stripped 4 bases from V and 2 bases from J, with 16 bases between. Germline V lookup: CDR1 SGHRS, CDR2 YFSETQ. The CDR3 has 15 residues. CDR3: CASSMAGTGAYEQYF. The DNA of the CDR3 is TGCGCCAGCAGCATGGCCGGGACTGGAGCCTACGAGCAGTACTTC.

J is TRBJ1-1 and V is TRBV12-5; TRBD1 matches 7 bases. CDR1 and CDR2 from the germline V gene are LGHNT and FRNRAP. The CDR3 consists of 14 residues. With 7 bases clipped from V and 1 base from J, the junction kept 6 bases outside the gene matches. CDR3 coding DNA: TGTGCTAGTGTCCTCGGGACAGAGAACACTGAAGCTTTCTTT. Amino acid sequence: CASVLGTENTEAFF.

As DNA, the CDR3 is TGCGCCAGCAGCTACCGGGACCCTAGCTCCGGGGAGCTGTTTTTT. It is translated as CASSYRDPSSGELFF. The chain joins TRBV5-1 to TRBJ2-2; the D gene could be TRBD1 or TRBD2 (5 bases each). V lost 3 bases to trimming and J lost 6 bases, with 15 bases between them. The CDR3 loop spans 15 amino acids. Germline loops: CDR1 SGHRS, CDR2 YFSETQ. The full variable domain, rest sourced from reference TRBV5-1 and TRBJ2-2, is KAGVTQTPRYLIKTRGQQVTLSCSPISGHRSVSWYQQTPGQGLQFLFEYFSETQRNKGNFPGRFSGRQFSNSRSEMNVSTLELGDSALYLCASSYRDPSSGELFFGEGSRLTVL.